This T cell receptor (beta chain) was recorded in a study of technical replicates of blood from a handful of donors. The germline CDR1 and CDR2 sequences are SGHTA and FQGTGA. This CDR3 region has 13 residues. Germline trimming cut 1 base from V and 14 bases from J; bases unmatched to any gene: 7. This table comes from immunoSEQ multiplex PCR, and its TCRdb copy is limited to in-frame clones, with some not included. The table shows tens of thousands of clones, with roughly 94% occurring only once. Material: T cells isolated from PBMCs. V and J are TRBV7-3 and TRBJ1-2; TRBD1 aligns across 10 bases. The source is a human donor in good health. The CDR3 nucleotides are TGTGCCAGCAGCTTAATGGGGACAGGGGCTGCGACCTTC. This gives the protein CASSLMGTGAATF. The whole variable domain, filled in from reference TRBV7-3 and TRBJ1-2, reads GAGVSQTPSNKVTEKGKYVELRCDPISGHTALYWYRQSLGQGPEFLIYFQGTGAADDSGLPNDRFFAVRPEGSVSTLKIQRTERGDSAVYLCASSLMGTGAATFGSGTRLTVV.